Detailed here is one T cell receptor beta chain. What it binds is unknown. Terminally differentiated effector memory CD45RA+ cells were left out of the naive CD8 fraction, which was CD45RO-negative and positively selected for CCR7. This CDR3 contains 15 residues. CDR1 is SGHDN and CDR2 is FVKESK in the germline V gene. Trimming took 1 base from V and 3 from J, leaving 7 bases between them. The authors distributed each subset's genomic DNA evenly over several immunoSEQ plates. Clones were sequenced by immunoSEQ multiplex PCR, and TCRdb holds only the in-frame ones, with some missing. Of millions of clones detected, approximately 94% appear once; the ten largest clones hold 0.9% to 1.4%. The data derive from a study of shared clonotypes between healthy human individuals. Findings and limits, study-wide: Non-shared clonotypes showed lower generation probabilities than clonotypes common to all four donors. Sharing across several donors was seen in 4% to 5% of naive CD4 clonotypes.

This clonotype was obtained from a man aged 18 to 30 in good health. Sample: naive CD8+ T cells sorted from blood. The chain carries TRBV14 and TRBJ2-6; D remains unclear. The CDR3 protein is CASSQVGNGANVLTF. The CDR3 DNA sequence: TGTGCCAGCAGCCAAGTGGGGAATGGGGCCAACGTCCTGACTTTC.